Sequencing of this T cell receptor beta chain was carried out in a study of cytomegalovirus exposure and HLA in healthy donors. The PCR was carried out with 60 Vbeta primers and 13 Jbeta primers. TCRdb's copy holds only in-frame clones and misses some; the assay was immunoSEQ multiplex PCR. The repertoire shows approximately 110,000 clones; the top ten hold over 0.8%. The CDR3 length is 14 residues. From germline, CDR1 is SGHDT and CDR2 YYEEEE. Specimen: PBMCs. This TCR was sampled from a man aged 18 to 30 in good health and CMV-seronegative. The gene calls are TRBV5-6 and TRBJ2-5, with D perhaps TRBD2 (6 bases). The J call is in doubt because the DNA end fits TRBJ2-7 better. The CDR3 nucleotides are TGTGCCAGCAGCTTACTACGGAGGGGCTACGAGCAGTACTTC. Translated, it gives CASSLLRRGYEQYF.